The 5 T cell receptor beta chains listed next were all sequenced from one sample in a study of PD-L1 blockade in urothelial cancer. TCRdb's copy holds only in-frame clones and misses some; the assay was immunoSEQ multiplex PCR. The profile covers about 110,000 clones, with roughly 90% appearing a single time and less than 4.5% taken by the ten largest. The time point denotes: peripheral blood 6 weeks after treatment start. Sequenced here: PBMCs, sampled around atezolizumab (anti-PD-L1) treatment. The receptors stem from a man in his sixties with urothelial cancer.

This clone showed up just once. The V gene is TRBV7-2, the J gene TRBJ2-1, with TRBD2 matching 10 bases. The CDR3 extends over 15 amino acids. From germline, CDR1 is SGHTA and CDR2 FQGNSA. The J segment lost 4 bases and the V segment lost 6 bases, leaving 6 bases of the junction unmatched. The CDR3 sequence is CASSSTSGVYNEQFF. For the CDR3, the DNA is TGTGCCAGCAGTTCCACTAGCGGGGTTTACAATGAGCAGTTCTTC.

The CDR3 is CASRISEGVYTEAFF. CDR3 nucleotide sequence: TGTGCCAGCAGGATCTCGGAGGGAGTCTACACTGAAGCTTTCTTT. V is TRBV2 and J is TRBJ1-1, with D uncertain. This CDR3 has 15 residues. CDR1 is SNHLY, CDR2 FYNNEI, per germline. V was clipped by 6 bases and J by 3 bases, with 17 bases between them.

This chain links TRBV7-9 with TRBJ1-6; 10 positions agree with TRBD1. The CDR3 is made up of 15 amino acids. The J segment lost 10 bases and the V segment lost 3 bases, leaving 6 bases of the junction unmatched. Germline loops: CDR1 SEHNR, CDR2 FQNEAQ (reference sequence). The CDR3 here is CASSLGRTGGSPLHF. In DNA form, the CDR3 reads TGTGCCAGCAGCTTGGGACGGACAGGGGGGTCACCCCTCCACTTT.

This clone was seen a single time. This CDR3 reads CASSEHRGKGEQYF. The CDR3 region has the DNA TGTGCCAGCAGCGAACACAGGGGGAAGGGCGAGCAGTACTTC. The chain has TRBV5-6 and TRBJ2-7, with 8 bases that match TRBD1. V lost 4 bases and J lost 6; bases outside the gene matches: 9. The germline gives CDR1 SGHDT, CDR2 YYEEEE. CDR3 length: 14 residues.

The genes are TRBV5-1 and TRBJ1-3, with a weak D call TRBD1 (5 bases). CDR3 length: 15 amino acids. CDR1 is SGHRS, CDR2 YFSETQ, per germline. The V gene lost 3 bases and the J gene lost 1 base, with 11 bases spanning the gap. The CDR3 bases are TGCGCCAGCAGCTCAGGGTTACAGTCTGGAAACACCATATATTTT. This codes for CASSSGLQSGNTIYF.